What follows describes a single T cell receptor (beta chain). Its antigen is not identified. The sample is drawn from a study of OX40 agonist ivuxolimab in advanced cancers. Unmatched junction bases numbered 15, after V lost 4 bases and J lost 0 bases. The germline V gene has CDR1 SGHRS and CDR2 YFSETQ. CDR3 length equals 18 residues. Study conclusions and caveats: Dosing at 0.1 to 3.0 mg/kg was accompanied by clonal expansion of CD4+ and CD8+ blood T cells by week 6.

Here immunoSEQ multiplex PCR was the method, and the copy in TCRdb shows in-frame clones only, minus some. This sample has around 100,000 clones, with about 91% found just once. The material sequenced was CD4+ or CD8+ T cells sorted from blood, taken in a trial of the OX40 agonist ivuxolimab. V gene TRBV5-1 combines with J gene TRBJ2-7; 8 bases are a match to TRBD2. The source is an adult with an advanced solid tumor such as melanoma, head and neck, liver or kidney cancer. Here the CDR3 DNA reads TGCGCCAGCAGCGCGGGGGGCGGGGCGGGAAGGAGCTCCTACGAGCAGTACTTC. This gives the protein CASSAGGGAGRSSYEQYF.